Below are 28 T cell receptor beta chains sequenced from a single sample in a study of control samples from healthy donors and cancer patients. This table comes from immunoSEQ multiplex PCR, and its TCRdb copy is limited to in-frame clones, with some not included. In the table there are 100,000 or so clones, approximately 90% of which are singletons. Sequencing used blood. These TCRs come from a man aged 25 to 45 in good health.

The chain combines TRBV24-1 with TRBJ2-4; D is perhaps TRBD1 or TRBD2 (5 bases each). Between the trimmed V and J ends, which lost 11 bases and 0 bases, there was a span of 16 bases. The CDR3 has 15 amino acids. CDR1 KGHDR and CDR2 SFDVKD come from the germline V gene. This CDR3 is CAITRGSIAKNIQYF. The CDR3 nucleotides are TGTGCCATAACTAGGGGTTCGATAGCCAAAAACATTCAGTACTTC.

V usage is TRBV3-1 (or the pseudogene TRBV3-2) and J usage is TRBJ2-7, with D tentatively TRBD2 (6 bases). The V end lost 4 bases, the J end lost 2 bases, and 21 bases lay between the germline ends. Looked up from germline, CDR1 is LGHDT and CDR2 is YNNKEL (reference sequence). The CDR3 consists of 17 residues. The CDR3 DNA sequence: TGTGCCAGCAGCCCCCCGCTAATAGGGACTGGCCCCTACGAGCAGTACGTC. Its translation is CASSPPLIGTGPYEQYV.

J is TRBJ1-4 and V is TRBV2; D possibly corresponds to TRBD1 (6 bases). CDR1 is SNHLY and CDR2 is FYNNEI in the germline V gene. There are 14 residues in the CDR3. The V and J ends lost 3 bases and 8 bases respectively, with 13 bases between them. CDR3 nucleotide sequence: TGTGCCAGCAGTGACCACAGGGTGCTAGAAAAACTGTTTTTT. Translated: CASSDHRVLEKLFF. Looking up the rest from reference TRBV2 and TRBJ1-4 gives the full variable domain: EPEVTQTPSHQVTQMGQEVILRCVPISNHLYFYWYRQILGQKVEFLVSFYNNEISEKSEIFDDQFSVERPDGSNFTLKIRSTKLEDSAMYFCASSDHRVLEKLFFGSGTQLSVL.

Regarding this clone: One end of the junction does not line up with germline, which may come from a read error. CDR3 nucleotide sequence: TGTGCCAGTAGTACCCGGGACTCCCCGGAGGGTTTT. Protein: CASSTRDSPEGF. The chain couples TRBV19 to TRBJ1-3; D might be TRBD1 (5 bases). The CDR3 loop spans 12 amino acids. Germline CDR1 LNHDA, CDR2 SQIVND (reference sequence).

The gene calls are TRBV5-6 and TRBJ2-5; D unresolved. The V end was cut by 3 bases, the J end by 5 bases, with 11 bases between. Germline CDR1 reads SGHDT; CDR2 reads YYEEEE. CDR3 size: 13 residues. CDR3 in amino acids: CASSWNDLETQYF. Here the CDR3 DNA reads TGTGCCAGCAGCTGGAACGACTTGGAGACCCAGTACTTC.

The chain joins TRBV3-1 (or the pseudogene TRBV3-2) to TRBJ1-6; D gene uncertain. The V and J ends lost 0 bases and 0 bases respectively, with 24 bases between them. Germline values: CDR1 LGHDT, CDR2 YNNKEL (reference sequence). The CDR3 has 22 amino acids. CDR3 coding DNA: TGTGCCAGCAGCCAAGATAATTTTTTGATTCCAAGTGGGAGCTCCTATAATTCACCCCTCCACTTT. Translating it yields CASSQDNFLIPSGSSYNSPLHF.

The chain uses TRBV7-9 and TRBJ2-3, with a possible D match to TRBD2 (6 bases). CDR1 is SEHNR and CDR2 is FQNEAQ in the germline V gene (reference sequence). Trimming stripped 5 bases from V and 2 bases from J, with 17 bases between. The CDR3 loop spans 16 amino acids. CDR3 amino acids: CASSPRGGINTDTQYF. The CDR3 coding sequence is TGTGCCAGCAGCCCCCGTGGCGGGATTAACACAGATACGCAGTATTTT.

CDR3 nucleotides: TGTGCCACCAGCAGAGATGGAGGGGGGCTCGGCTCTGGAAACACCATATATTTT. It encodes CATSRDGGGLGSGNTIYF. The V gene is TRBV15, the J gene TRBJ1-3, with a weak D call TRBD1 (6 bases). The V gene lost 0 bases and the J gene lost 0 bases, with 15 bases spanning the gap. Germline V gene data show CDR1 as LNHNV and CDR2 as YYDKDF (reference sequence). This CDR3 is 18 amino acids long.

The DNA of the CDR3 is TGTGCCAGCAGCTTATCACGGGGAGATACGCAGTATTTT. Translation gives CASSLSRGDTQYF. The chain carries TRBV7-2 and TRBJ2-3; D is perhaps TRBD2 (5 bases). The length of the CDR3 is 13 residues. Germline CDR1 SGHTA, CDR2 FQGNSA. The V gene lost 2 bases and the J gene lost 5 bases, with 8 bases spanning the gap.

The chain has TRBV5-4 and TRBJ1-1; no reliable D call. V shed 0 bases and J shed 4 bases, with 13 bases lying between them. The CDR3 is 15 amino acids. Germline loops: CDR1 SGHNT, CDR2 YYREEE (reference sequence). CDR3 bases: TGTGCCAGCAGCTTGGCCTTAACACAGCCCACTGAAGCTTTCTTT. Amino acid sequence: CASSLALTQPTEAFF.

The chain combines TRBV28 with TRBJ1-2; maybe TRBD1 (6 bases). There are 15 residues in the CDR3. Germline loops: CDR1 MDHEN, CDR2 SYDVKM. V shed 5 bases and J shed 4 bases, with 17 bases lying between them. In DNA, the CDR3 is TGTGCCAGCAGTGAACACAGGGCCAGAAGCTATGGCTACACCTTC. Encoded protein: CASSEHRARSYGYTF.

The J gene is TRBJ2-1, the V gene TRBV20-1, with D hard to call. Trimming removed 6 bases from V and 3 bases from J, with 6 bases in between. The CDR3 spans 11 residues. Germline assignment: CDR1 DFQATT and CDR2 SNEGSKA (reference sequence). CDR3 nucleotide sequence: TGCAGTGCCGCGGACTACAATGAGCAGTTCTTC. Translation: CSAADYNEQFF.

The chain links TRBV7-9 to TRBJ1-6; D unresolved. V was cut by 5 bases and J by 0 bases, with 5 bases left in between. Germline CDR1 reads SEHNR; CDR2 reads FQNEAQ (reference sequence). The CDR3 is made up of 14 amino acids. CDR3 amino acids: CASSQHSYNSPLHF. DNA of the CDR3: TGTGCCAGCAGCCAACACTCCTATAATTCACCCCTCCACTTT.

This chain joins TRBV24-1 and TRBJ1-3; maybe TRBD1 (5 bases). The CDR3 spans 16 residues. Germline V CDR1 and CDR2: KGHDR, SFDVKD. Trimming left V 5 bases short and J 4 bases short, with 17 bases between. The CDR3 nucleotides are TGTGCCACCAGTGTGGGGGACGGGGCAGCCGGAAACACCATATATTTT. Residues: CATSVGDGAAGNTIYF.

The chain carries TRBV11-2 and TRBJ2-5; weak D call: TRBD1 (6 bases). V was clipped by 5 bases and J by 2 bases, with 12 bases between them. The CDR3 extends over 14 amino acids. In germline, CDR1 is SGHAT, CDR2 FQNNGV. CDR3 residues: CASSPWTVQETQYF. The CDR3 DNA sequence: TGTGCCAGCAGCCCATGGACAGTTCAAGAGACCCAGTACTTC.

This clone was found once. Written as DNA, the CDR3 is TGTGCCAGCAGCAAGTCCGAGGAGTACAATGAGCAGTTCTTC. Translation: CASSKSEEYNEQFF. The chain uses TRBV9 and TRBJ2-1; D not resolved. V dropped 4 bases and J dropped 4 bases, with 12 bases sitting between them. CDR3 length: 14 amino acids. CDR1 and CDR2 (germline): SGDLS, YYNGEE.

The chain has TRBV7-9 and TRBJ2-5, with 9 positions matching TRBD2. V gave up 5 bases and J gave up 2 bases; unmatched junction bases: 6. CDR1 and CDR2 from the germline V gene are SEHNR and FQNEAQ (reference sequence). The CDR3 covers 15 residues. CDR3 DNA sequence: TGTGCCAGCAGCAATCCTAGCGGGACACAAGAGACCCAGTACTTC. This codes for CASSNPSGTQETQYF.

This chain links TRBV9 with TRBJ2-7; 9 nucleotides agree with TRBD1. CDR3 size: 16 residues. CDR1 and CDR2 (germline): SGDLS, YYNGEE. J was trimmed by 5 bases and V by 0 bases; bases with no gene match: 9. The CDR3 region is CASSVGDRAFLDEQYV. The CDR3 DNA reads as TGTGCCAGCAGCGTAGGGGACAGGGCTTTTTTGGACGAGCAGTACGTC.

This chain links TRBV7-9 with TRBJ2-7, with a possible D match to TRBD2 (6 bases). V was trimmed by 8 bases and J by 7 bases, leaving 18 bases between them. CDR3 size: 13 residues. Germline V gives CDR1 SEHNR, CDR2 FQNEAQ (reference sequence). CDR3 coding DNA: TGTGCCAGCGTCTATGGGGGGAGCAGGGAGCAGTACTTC. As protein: CASVYGGSREQYF.

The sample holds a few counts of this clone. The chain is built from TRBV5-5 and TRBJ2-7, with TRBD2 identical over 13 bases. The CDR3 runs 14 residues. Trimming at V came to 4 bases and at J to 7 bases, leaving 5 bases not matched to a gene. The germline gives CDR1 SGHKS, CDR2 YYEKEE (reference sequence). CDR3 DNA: TGTGCCAGCAGCCCTACTAGCGGGAGGGGGGAGCAGTACTTC. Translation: CASSPTSGRGEQYF.

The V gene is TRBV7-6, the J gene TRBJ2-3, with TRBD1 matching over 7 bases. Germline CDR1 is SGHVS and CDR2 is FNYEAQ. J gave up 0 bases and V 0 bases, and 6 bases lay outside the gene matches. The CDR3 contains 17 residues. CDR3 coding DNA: TGTGCCAGCAGCTTAGCAGGGACAGCCCCCAGCACAGATACGCAGTATTTT. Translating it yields CASSLAGTAPSTDTQYF.

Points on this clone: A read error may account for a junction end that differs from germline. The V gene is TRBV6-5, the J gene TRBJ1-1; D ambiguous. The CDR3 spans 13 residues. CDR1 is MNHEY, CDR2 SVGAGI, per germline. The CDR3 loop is CASSYSQNAEAFF. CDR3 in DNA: TGTGCCAGCAGTTACTCACAGAACGCTGAAGCTTTCTTT.

CDR3 sequence reads: CASSRDRGRYGYTF. For the CDR3, the DNA is TGTGCCAGCAGCCGGGACAGGGGGAGGTATGGCTACACCTTC. V gene TRBV7-9 combines with J gene TRBJ1-2; 11 bases agree with TRBD1. CDR3 length equals 14 residues. Germline CDR1 is SEHNR and CDR2 is FQNEAQ (reference sequence). The junction had 4 bases not matched to a gene; V was cut back by 5 bases and J by 5 bases.

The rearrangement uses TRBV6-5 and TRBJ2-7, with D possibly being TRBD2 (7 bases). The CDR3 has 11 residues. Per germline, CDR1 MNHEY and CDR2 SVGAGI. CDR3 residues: CESGKGVEQYF. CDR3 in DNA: TGTGAAAGCGGGAAGGGGGTCGAGCAGTACTTC.

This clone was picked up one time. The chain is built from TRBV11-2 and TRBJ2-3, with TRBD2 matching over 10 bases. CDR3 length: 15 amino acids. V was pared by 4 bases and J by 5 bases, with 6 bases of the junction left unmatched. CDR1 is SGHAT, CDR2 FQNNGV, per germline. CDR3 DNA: TGTGCCAGCAGCTCTAGAGCGGGGGGGCAAGATACGCAGTATTTT. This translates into CASSSRAGGQDTQYF.

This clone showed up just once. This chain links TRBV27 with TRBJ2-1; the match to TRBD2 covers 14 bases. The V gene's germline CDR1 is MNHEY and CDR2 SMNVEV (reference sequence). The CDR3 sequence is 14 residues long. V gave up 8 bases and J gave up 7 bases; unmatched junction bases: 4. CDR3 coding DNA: TGTGCCAGCGGGACTAGCGGGAGCTTTAATGAGCAGTTCTTC. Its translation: CASGTSGSFNEQFF.

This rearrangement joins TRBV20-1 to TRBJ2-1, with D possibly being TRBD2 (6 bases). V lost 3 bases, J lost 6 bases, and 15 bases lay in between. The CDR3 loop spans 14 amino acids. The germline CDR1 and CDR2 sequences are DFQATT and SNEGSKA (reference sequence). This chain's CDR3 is CSASRRVRVNEQFF. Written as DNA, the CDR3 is TGCAGTGCTAGTCGGAGGGTTCGGGTCAATGAGCAGTTCTTC.

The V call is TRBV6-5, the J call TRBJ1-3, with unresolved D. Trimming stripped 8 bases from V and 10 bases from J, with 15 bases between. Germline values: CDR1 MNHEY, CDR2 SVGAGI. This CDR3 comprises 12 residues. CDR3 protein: CASLTPGGTIYF. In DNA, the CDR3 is TGTGCCAGCCTAACTCCGGGAGGGACCATATATTTT.